The 14 T cell receptor beta chains given below trace back to one sample, sequenced in a study of T cell responses to AZD1222 COVID-19 vaccine. Assay used: immunoSEQ multiplex PCR; TCRdb lists only in-frame clones, some missing. The sample carries some 200,000 clones, around nine tenths recorded once. Sequences were derived from peripheral blood, sampled 28 days after the second AZD1222 dose. These receptors came from an adult who received the AZD1222 COVID-19 vaccine.

The V call is TRBV6-2 or TRBV6-3, the J call TRBJ2-7; 7 bases match TRBD1. The CDR3 runs to 13 residues. V was clipped by 2 bases and J by 4 bases; unmatched bases: 2. Germline values: CDR1 MNHEY, CDR2 SVGEGT. CDR3 amino acids: CASSYRGQYEQYF. The CDR3 DNA is TGTGCCAGCAGTTACCGGGGACAGTACGAGCAGTACTTC.

This clone was counted a few times. At one boundary the junction diverges from the germline segment, which might be a read error. The chain joins TRBV7-7 to TRBJ2-3, with 10 bases matching TRBD1. Germline values: CDR1 SSHAT, CDR2 FNYEAQ (reference sequence). The CDR3 has 15 amino acids. The CDR3 is CASSKTGTGADTQYF. The DNA of the CDR3 is TGTGCTAGCAGCAAAACCGGGACAGGGGCAGATACGCAGTATTTT.

The table lists this clone with a few counts. The chain joins TRBV4-1 to TRBJ2-2, with TRBD1 as a possible D gene (5 bases). CDR1 is MGHRA and CDR2 is YSYEKL in the germline V gene. The CDR3 totals 15 residues. The ends were cut back, 3 bases at V and 6 bases at J, with 14 bases in the middle. This CDR3 is CASSHPGIDAGELFF. The CDR3, as DNA: TGCGCCAGCAGCCACCCAGGGATAGACGCCGGGGAGCTGTTTTTT.

CDR3 protein: CASSMTSGSYEQYF. The CDR3 coding sequence is TGTGCCAGTAGTATGACTAGCGGGAGTTACGAGCAGTACTTC. This chain links TRBV19 with TRBJ2-7, with 12 positions matching TRBD2. CDR1 is LNHDA, CDR2 SQIVND, per germline (reference sequence). The CDR3 has 14 amino acids. With 3 bases clipped from V and 4 bases from J, the junction kept 1 base outside the gene matches.

The J gene is TRBJ1-4, the V gene TRBV23-1; maybe TRBD1 (5 bases). TRBV23-1 is sorted into the ORF group, with uncertain function. There are 17 residues in the CDR3. V gave up 0 bases and J gave up 3 bases, with 14 bases separating them. This CDR3 is CASSQSPRVSANEKLFF. The CDR3 DNA reads TGCGCCAGCAGTCAATCACCCAGGGTGTCGGCTAATGAAAAACTGTTTTTT.

The chain joins TRBV7-3 to TRBJ1-1; 7 nucleotides match TRBD1. The V segment lost 4 bases and the J segment 11 bases; nucleotides outside the gene matches: 7. The CDR3 is 12 residues long. Per germline, CDR1 SGHTA and CDR2 FQGTGA. The CDR3 is CASSSETGRAFF. Here the CDR3 DNA reads TGTGCCAGCAGCTCTGAGACAGGGCGGGCTTTCTTT.

The rearrangement joins TRBV28 to TRBJ2-7; 9 positions agree with TRBD1. The CDR3 extends over 14 amino acids. V lost 10 bases, J lost 3 bases, and 10 bases stayed unmatched. Germline V gives CDR1 MDHEN, CDR2 SYDVKM. Here the CDR3 reads CATLGQGSFYEQYF. The CDR3 bases are TGTGCCACCCTCGGACAGGGGAGTTTCTACGAGCAGTACTTC.

The V gene is TRBV5-6, the J gene TRBJ2-7; D not resolved. Trimming took off 5 bases at V and 0 bases at J, with 12 bases between the two ends. From germline, CDR1 is SGHDT and CDR2 YYEEEE. The CDR3 is 14 amino acids. In DNA form, the CDR3 reads TGTGCCAGCAGTCATGCAGCGAGCTCCTACGAGCAGTACTTC. Protein product: CASSHAASSYEQYF.

This chain connects TRBV28 to TRBJ2-7; 7 nucleotides align to TRBD1. The CDR3 has 15 residues. From germline, CDR1 is MDHEN and CDR2 SYDVKM. The junction had 9 bases not matched to a gene; V was cut back by 4 bases and J by 3 bases. CDR3 in amino acids: CASSSEDRELYEQYF. For the CDR3, the DNA is TGTGCCAGCAGTTCGGAAGACAGGGAGCTCTACGAGCAGTACTTC.

V and J are TRBV30 and TRBJ2-1; 8 bases line up with TRBD1. V shed 5 bases, J shed 4 bases, and the junction held 10 bases outside the gene matches. The germline V gene has CDR1 GTSNPN and CDR2 SVGIG (reference sequence). This CDR3 comprises 15 residues. In DNA form, the CDR3 reads TGTGCCTGGGGGGCTCGGACAGGGATTTACAATGAGCAGTTCTTC. Amino acid sequence: CAWGARTGIYNEQFF.

This clone appeared a single time. J is TRBJ2-2 and V is TRBV10-2, with 10 nucleotides matching TRBD2. CDR3 length: 16 residues. Germline CDR1 is WSHSY and CDR2 is SAAADI. V trimming: 6 bases; J trimming: 7 bases; junction bases outside the gene matches: 11. CDR3 residues: CASRSSGSPLGGELFF. The CDR3 DNA reads TGCGCCAGCAGATCTAGCGGGAGTCCCTTAGGCGGGGAGCTGTTTTTT.

The chain combines TRBV5-5 with TRBJ2-3; 13 bases match TRBD2. The CDR3 consists of 16 residues. J was trimmed by 9 bases and V by 4 bases; bases with no gene match: 11. Per the germline V gene, CDR1 is SGHKS and CDR2 is YYEKEE (reference sequence). This CDR3 reads CASSHGLAGVGETQYF. Here the CDR3 DNA reads TGTGCCAGCAGCCACGGACTAGCGGGGGTCGGAGAAACGCAGTATTTT. Full variable domain (missing parts from reference TRBV5-5 and TRBJ2-3): DAGVTQSPTHLIKTRGQQVTLRCSPISGHKSVSWYQQVLGQGPQFIFQYYEKEERGRGNFPDRFSARQFPNYSSELNVNALLLGDSALYLCASSHGLAGVGETQYFGPGTRLTVL.

This clone occurred a few times. This chain uses TRBV24-1 with TRBJ2-2, with D possibly matching TRBD1 (5 bases). V was trimmed by 7 bases and J by 7 bases, leaving 15 bases between them. The CDR3 has 14 residues. Germline-derived CDR1 and CDR2 are KGHDR and SFDVKD. CDR3: CATRPPGSGGELFF. Here the CDR3 DNA reads TGTGCCACCAGACCACCAGGGTCAGGCGGGGAGCTGTTTTTT.

The rearrangement links TRBV6-6 to TRBJ1-2, with D hard to call. V lost 3 bases to trimming and J lost 0 bases, with 5 bases between them. Germline V gene sequence: CDR1 MNHNY, CDR2 SVGAGI (reference sequence). This CDR3 is built from 13 residues. This chain's CDR3 is CASSYLANYGYTF. The CDR3 DNA follows: TGTGCCAGCAGTTATTTAGCTAACTATGGCTACACCTTC.